What follows is one T cell receptor (beta chain) and its context. Its antigen is still unknown. Healthy donors of bone marrow made up the group. The entry originates in a study of cytomegalovirus exposure and HLA in healthy donors. Study-level results: A cluster of highly shared sequence variants was likely a sequencing artifact. TRBV6-2, TRBV6-3 and some other V segments were excluded as indistinguishable. Cytomegalovirus association was assigned to about 150 TCR beta chains.

PCR involved 60 Vbeta and 13 Jbeta primers. Method: immunoSEQ multiplex PCR; TCRdb's copy keeps in-frame clones and lacks some. The sample includes 150,000 to 200,000 clones, roughly 85% of them seen just once. Germline V gene sequence: CDR1 MNHEY, CDR2 SVGAGI. This CDR3 spans 14 amino acids. The V end lost 2 bases, the J end lost 2 bases, and 10 bases lay between the germline ends. The chain joins TRBV6-5 to TRBJ2-7, with TRBD1 as a possible D gene (6 bases). The sequenced sample consisted of PBMCs. The sequence derives from a man aged 18-30 years in good health and CMV-seropositive. CDR3 protein: CASSYGSGAYEQYF. CDR3 coding DNA: TGTGCCAGCAGTTACGGGTCAGGGGCCTACGAGCAGTACTTC.